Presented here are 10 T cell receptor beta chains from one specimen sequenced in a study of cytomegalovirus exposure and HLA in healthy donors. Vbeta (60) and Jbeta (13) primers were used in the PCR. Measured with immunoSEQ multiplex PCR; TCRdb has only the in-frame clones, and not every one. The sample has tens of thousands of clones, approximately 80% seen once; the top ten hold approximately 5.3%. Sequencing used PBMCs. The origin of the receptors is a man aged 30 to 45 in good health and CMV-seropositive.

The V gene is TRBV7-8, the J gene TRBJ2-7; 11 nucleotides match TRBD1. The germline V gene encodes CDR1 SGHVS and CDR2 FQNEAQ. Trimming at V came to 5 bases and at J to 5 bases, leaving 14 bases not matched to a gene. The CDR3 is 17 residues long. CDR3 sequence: CASSPHKRRTGGDEQYV. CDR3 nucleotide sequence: TGTGCCAGCAGCCCCCATAAGCGGAGGACAGGGGGCGACGAGCAGTACGTC.

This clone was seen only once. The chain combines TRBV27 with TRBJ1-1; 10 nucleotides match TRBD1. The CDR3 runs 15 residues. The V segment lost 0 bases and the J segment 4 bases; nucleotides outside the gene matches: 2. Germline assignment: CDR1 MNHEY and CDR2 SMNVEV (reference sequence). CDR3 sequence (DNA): TGTGCCAGCAGTTTATCGACAGGGGGCGTCACTGAAGCTTTCTTT. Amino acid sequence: CASSLSTGGVTEAFF.

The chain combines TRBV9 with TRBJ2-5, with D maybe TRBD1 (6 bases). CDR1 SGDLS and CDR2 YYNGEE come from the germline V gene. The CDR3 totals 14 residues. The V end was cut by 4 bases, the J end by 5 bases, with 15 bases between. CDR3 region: CASSPEGDAETQYF. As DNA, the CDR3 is TGTGCCAGCAGCCCCGAGGGGGATGCGGAGACCCAGTACTTC.

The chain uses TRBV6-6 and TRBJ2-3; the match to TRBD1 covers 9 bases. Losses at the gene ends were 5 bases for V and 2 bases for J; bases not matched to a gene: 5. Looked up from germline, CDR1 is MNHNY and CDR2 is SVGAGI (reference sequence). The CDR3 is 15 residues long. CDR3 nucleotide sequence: TGTGCCAGCAGTAAGACACAGGGGGCCACAGATACGCAGTATTTT. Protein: CASSKTQGATDTQYF.

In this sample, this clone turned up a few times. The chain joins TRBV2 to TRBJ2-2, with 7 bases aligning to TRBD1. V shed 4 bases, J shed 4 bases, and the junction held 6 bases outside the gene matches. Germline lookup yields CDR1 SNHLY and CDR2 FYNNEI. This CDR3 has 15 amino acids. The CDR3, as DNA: TGTGCCAGCAGTGGAGGGACAGTACTCACCGGGGAGCTGTTTTTT. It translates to CASSGGTVLTGELFF.

This CDR3 reads CAWSVLQGSSYNSPLHF. In DNA, the CDR3 is TGTGCCTGGAGTGTACTTCAGGGGAGCTCCTATAATTCACCCCTCCACTTT. This chain connects TRBV30 to TRBJ1-6, with D tentatively TRBD1 (6 bases). The germline gives CDR1 GTSNPN, CDR2 SVGIG (reference sequence). The CDR3 is 17 residues long. With 0 bases removed from V and 0 bases from J, the gap between germline ends came to 12 bases.

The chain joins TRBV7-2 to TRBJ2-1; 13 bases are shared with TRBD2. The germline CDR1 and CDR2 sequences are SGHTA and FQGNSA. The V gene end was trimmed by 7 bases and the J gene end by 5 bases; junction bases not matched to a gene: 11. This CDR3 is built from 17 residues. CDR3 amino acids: CASKTRLAGGIHNEQFF. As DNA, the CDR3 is TGTGCCAGCAAGACTAGACTAGCGGGGGGAATACACAATGAGCAGTTCTTC.

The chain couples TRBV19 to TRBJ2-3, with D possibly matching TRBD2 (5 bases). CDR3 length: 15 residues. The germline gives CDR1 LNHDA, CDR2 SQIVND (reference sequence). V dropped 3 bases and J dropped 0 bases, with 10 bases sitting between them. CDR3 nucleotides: TGTGCCAGTAGTATCAGTCAGCGGAGCACAGATACGCAGTATTTT. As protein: CASSISQRSTDTQYF.

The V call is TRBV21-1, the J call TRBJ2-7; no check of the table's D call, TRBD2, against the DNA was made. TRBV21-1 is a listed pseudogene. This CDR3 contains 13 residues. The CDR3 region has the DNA TGTGCCAGCAGACGCGGGACCCTTTACGAGCAGTACGTC. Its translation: CASRRGTLYEQYV.

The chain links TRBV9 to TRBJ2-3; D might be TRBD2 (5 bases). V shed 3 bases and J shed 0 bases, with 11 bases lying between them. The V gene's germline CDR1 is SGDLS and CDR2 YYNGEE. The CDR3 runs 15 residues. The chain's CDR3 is CASSGSGTSTDTQYF. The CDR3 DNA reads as TGTGCCAGCAGCGGAAGCGGTACTAGCACAGATACGCAGTATTTT. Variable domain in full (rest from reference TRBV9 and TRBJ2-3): DSGVTQTPKHLITATGQRVTLRCSPRSGDLSVYWYQQSLDQGLQFLIQYYNGEERAKGNILERFSAQQFPDLHSELNLSSLELGDSALYFCASSGSGTSTDTQYFGPGTRLTVL.